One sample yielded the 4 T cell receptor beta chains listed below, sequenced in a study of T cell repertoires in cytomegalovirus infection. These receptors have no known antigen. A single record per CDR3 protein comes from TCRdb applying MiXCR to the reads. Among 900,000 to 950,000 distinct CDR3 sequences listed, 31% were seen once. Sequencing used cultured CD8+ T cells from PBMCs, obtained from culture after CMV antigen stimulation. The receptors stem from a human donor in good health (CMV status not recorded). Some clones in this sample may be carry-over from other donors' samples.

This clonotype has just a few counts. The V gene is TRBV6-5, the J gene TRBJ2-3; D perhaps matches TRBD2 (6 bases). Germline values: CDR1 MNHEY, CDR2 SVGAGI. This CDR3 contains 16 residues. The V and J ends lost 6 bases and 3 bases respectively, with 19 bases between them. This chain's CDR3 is CASSPGGRIGTDTQYF. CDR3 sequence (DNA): TGTGCCAGCAGCCCCGGAGGGCGAATAGGTACAGATACGCAGTATTTT.

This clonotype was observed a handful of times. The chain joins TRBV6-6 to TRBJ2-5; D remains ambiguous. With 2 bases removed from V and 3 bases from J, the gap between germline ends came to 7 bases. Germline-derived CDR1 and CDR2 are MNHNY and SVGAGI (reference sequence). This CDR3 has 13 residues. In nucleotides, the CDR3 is TGTGCCAGCAGTTACCAGCCCGAAGAGACCCAGTACTTC. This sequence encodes CASSYQPEETQYF.

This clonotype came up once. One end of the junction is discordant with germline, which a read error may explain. CDR3 DNA: TGTGCCAGCAGCTCTAAAGGGATCGCAGATACGCAGTATTTT. It encodes CASSSKGIADTQYF. The chain combines TRBV5-3 with TRBJ2-3; unclear D gene. TRBV5-3 is placed among ORFs of uncertain function. CDR3 length equals 14 residues.

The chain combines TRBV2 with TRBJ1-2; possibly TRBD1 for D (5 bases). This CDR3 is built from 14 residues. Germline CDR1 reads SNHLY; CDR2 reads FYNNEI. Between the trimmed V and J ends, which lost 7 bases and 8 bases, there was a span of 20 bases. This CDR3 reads CASKGGARGEGYTF. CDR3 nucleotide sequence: TGTGCCAGCAAGGGAGGGGCCAGAGGAGAGGGCTACACCTTC.